This TCR beta chain was recovered during a study of T cells in Graves' hyperthyroidism and ophthalmopathy. In the study overall: It was at initial diagnosis, before any treatment, that peripheral blood was collected. Overall study results and limits: In simple terms, a model built on 13 V-J features told ophthalmopathy apart from stable hyperthyroidism. Most thyroid clonotypes expanded above 0.001 appeared in blood too.

What was amplified from RNA transcripts were TCR beta CDR3 regions. The HTBI primer set served for first-round RT-PCR of the TCR CDR3. Each CDR3 protein is one row after TCRdb ran MiXCR on the multiplex PCR reads. The profile covers about 600,000 distinct CDR3 sequences, with approximately 15% appearing a single time and 3% to 4% taken by the ten largest. Enrolled ophthalmopathy patients presented with a Clinical Activity Score of at least 3, a NOSPECS grade of at least 4, and disease duration under 3 months. The V end was cut by 6 bases, the J end by 0 bases, with 14 bases between. Per germline, CDR1 MDHEN and CDR2 SYDVKM. There are 15 residues in the CDR3. Remarks on this clonotype: Its antigen remains unidentified.

The chain is built from TRBV28 and TRBJ2-5; no clear D. The sequence came from a woman in her thirties or forties with Graves' ophthalmopathy. Sequenced input: blood. The CDR3 DNA sequence: TGTGCCAGCAGCTCCCGCTCCCAGTACCAAGAGACCCAGTACTTC. It encodes CASSSRSQYQETQYF.